A single sample is the source of the 6 T cell receptor beta chains below, sequenced in a study of cytotoxic CD8 clonotypes in ibrutinib-treated CLL. The repertoire was sequenced with immunoSEQ multiplex PCR; TCRdb's copy has only in-frame clones and lacks some. Here the sample spans under 200,000 clones, 84% being singletons. This material consisted of PBMCs, taken after 24 months of ibrutinib treatment. The receptor source for this set is a human donor with chronic lymphocytic leukemia.

CDR3 in DNA: TGTGCCTGGAGCCGGAGGGACAGGGGGGCGTTAGGGGAGCTGTTTTTT. This sequence encodes CAWSRRDRGALGELFF. The chain uses TRBV30 and TRBJ2-2, with 11 bases lining up with TRBD1. CDR1 and CDR2 (germline): GTSNPN, SVGIG (reference sequence). The CDR3 runs to 16 residues. Trimming took 3 bases from V and 8 from J; bases not matched to a gene: 11.

The gene calls are TRBV27 and TRBJ2-1, with D tentatively TRBD1 (6 bases). Germline V gene data show CDR1 as MNHEY and CDR2 as SMNVEV (reference sequence). Trimming removed 5 bases from V and 4 bases from J, with 9 bases in between. This CDR3 contains 13 residues. Here the CDR3 reads CASSRTEYNEQFF. The CDR3 region has the DNA TGTGCCAGCAGTAGGACAGAGTACAATGAGCAGTTCTTC.

The chain links TRBV28 to TRBJ2-1; no definite D call. From germline, CDR1 is MDHEN and CDR2 SYDVKM. The V end lost 6 bases, the J end lost 0 bases, and 18 bases lay between the germline ends. CDR3 length: 17 amino acids. The CDR3, as DNA: TGTGCCAGCAGGCCCCCCCCGTCCTTAAGCTCCTACAATGAGCAGTTCTTC. Its protein is CASRPPPSLSSYNEQFF.

V gene TRBV25-1 combines with J gene TRBJ1-2; 8 bases are shared with TRBD1. Germline values: CDR1 MGHDK, CDR2 SYGVNS. Germline trimming cut 3 bases from V and 4 bases from J; bases unmatched to any gene: 13. The CDR3 is made up of 17 amino acids. The CDR3: CASSERTDRAAIYGYTF. The CDR3 DNA follows: TGTGCCAGCAGTGAGCGCACGGACAGGGCCGCCATCTATGGCTACACCTTC.

This sequence joins TRBV14 and TRBJ2-7; a weak D match, TRBD1 (5 bases). Trimming removed 5 bases from V and 7 bases from J, with 15 bases in between. This CDR3 region has 13 residues. Germline V gene sequence: CDR1 SGHDN, CDR2 FVKESK. The CDR3 region has the DNA TGTGCCAGCAGCAAAGGGTTGGGGCGAGAGCAGTACTTC. This codes for CASSKGLGREQYF.

The genes are TRBV19 and TRBJ1-1, with D possibly matching TRBD1 (5 bases). V lost 0 bases and J lost 3, with 8 bases in between. CDR1 and CDR2 (germline): LNHDA, SQIVND (reference sequence). The CDR3 runs to 14 residues. Here the CDR3 DNA reads TGTGCCAGTAGTATAGACAGGGTGGACACTGAAGCTTTCTTT. It encodes CASSIDRVDTEAFF.